The 18 T cell receptor beta chains below come from one sample, sequenced in a study of tumor and adjacent non-tumor tissue in lung cancer. This sample's RNA came from whole unsorted tissue. A modified ARM-PCR protocol with three rounds of nested PCR amplified TCRbeta. TCRdb fed the multiplex PCR reads into MiXCR, producing one record per CDR3 protein. The sample has under 150,000 distinct CDR3 sequences, approximately 70% seen once; the top ten hold 15% to 20%. Sequenced: lung tumor tissue. These receptor sequences come from a man aged 55 to 69 with small cell lung cancer.

On this clonotype: Since no conserved phenylalanine or tryptophan closes the CDR3, a read error is the likely cause. The gene calls are TRBV28 and TRBJ2-7, with 10 bases fitting TRBD2. The CDR3 length is 18 residues. CDR1 is MDHEN, CDR2 SYDVKM, per germline. Losses at the gene ends were 5 bases for V and 3 bases for J; bases not matched to a gene: 16. The CDR3 loop is CASSPPSGLAAEDYEQYL. For the CDR3, the DNA is TGTGCCAGCAGTCCTCCATCAGGACTAGCGGCCGAAGACTACGAGCAGTACCTC.

Comment on this clonotype: It may be a read error: a sequence one base away is much more abundant. V gene TRBV6-2 or TRBV6-3 combines with J gene TRBJ2-4; a weak D match, TRBD2 (6 bases). The CDR3 has 17 residues. Looked up from germline, CDR1 is MNHEY and CDR2 is SVGEGT. Deletions cut 7 bases from V and 1 base from J, with 20 bases between. For the CDR3, the DNA is TGTGCCAGCACCGCATCGGAGGGGATAGGGGCCAAAAACATTCAGTACTTC. It codes for CASTASEGIGAKNIQYF.

This clonotype was detected a few times. The junction does not match germline at one end; this may be a read error. The rearrangement joins TRBV5-6 to TRBJ2-2; D not resolved. The CDR3 has 15 amino acids. CDR1 SGHDT and CDR2 YYEEEE come from the germline V gene. CDR3 residues: CASSSWRISTWELFF. The CDR3 nucleotides are TGTGCCAGCAGCTCATGGCGGATTAGCACCTGGGAGCTGTTTTTT.

This sequence joins TRBV11-2 and TRBJ2-7; D is possibly TRBD1 or TRBD2 (5 bases each). This CDR3 contains 14 residues. Germline V gene lookup returns CDR1 SGHAT and CDR2 FQNNGV. This CDR3 reads CASSRDVASYEQCV. Here the CDR3 DNA reads TGTGCCAGCAGCCGGGACGTAGCTTCCTACGAGCAATGCGTC.

This clonotype was counted once. Given a much more abundant clone one base away, this may be a read error. This sequence joins TRBV6-2 or TRBV6-3 and TRBJ2-1; weak D call: TRBD1 (5 bases). CDR1 is MNHEY and CDR2 is SVGEGT in the germline V gene. The CDR3 is 16 residues long. The ends were cut back, 0 bases at V and 4 bases at J, with 13 bases in the middle. The CDR3, as DNA: TGTGCCAGCAGTTACTCTAAGGACATGGGATACAATGAGCAGTTCTTC. Translating gives CASSYSKDMGYNEQFF.

Note on this clonotype: Germline and junction disagree at one end, which may indicate a read error. The chain uses TRBV12-3 or TRBV12-4 and TRBJ2-1, with 7 bases that match TRBD1. The length of the CDR3 is 15 residues. In nucleotides, the CDR3 is TGTGCTAGCAACCGAGGGACAGCTAGCTACAATGAGCAGTTCTTC. Its translation: CASNRGTASYNEQFF.

The V and J genes are TRBV6-1 and TRBJ2-7; D not certain. The germline CDR1 and CDR2 sequences are MNHNS and SASEGT. Trimming took 6 bases from V and 3 from J, leaving 15 bases between them. The length of the CDR3 is 14 residues. CDR3: CASRVASSLYEQYF. The CDR3 DNA reads TGTGCCAGCAGGGTGGCGTCGTCTCTCTACGAGCAGTACTTC.

This clonotype was detected only a few times. Possible read error: a much larger clone is one base away. This sequence joins TRBV20-1 and TRBJ2-7, with 12 nucleotides matching TRBD1. The CDR3 covers 14 residues. In germline, CDR1 is DFQATT, CDR2 SNEGSKA (reference sequence). The CDR3 DNA follows: TGCAGTGCTAGACTCCGGGACAGGGGGCACGAGGAGTACTTC. It is translated as CSARLRDRGHEEYF.

About this clonotype itself: The junction differs from germline at one of its ends, possibly a read error. This chain connects TRBV11-1 to TRBJ2-2; D is tentatively TRBD1 or TRBD2 (5 bases each). The CDR3 is 13 amino acids. Looked up from germline, CDR1 is SGHAT and CDR2 is FQDESV (reference sequence). CDR3 sequence reads: CASRDTRTGELSF. DNA of the CDR3: TGTGCAAGCAGGGATACACGGACCGGGGAGCTGTCTTTT. The full variable domain, rest sourced from reference TRBV11-1 and TRBJ2-2, is EAEVAQSPRYKITEKSQAVAFWCDPISGHATLYWYRQILGQGPELLVQFQDESVVDDSQLPKDRFSAERLKGVDSTLKIQPAELGDSAMYLCASRDTRTGELSFGEGSRLTVL.

Note on this clonotype: Since a much larger clone is just one base distant, this may be a read error. The chain carries TRBV20-1 and TRBJ2-1; 8 bases fit TRBD2. Germline CDR1 reads DFQATT; CDR2 reads SNEGSKA (reference sequence). The CDR3 runs to 15 residues. CDR3 sequence (DNA): TGCAGTGCTAGGTTTAGCCGGGAGGGTTACAATGAGAAGTTCTTC. It codes for CSARFSREGYNEKFF.

To note about this clonotype: One end of the junction does not line up with germline, which may come from a read error. The rearrangement uses TRBV12-3 or TRBV12-4 and TRBJ2-7, with D possibly being TRBD1 (6 bases). The CDR3 consists of 12 residues. CDR3 residues: CANRQQGYEQYF. Written as DNA, the CDR3 is TGTGCCAACAGGCAACAGGGTTACGAGCAGTATTTC.

This chain links TRBV30 with TRBJ1-2; 7 bases map to TRBD1. The germline gives CDR1 GTSNPN, CDR2 SVGIG (reference sequence). CDR3 length: 13 amino acids. The V gene end was trimmed by 1 base and the J gene end by 4 bases; junction bases not matched to a gene: 3. CDR3 loop: CAWSGQGPYGYTF. The CDR3 DNA reads TGTGCCTGGAGTGGACAGGGCCCCTATGGCTACACCTTC.

In this sample, this clonotype turned up many times. The chain recombines TRBV4-1 with TRBJ2-1; 10 bases fit TRBD2. V trimming: 4 bases; J trimming: 9 bases; junction bases outside the gene matches: 6. CDR1 is MGHRA and CDR2 is YSYEKL in the germline V gene. CDR3 length: 14 amino acids. CDR3 in DNA: TGCGCCAGCAGCCTAGCGGGAGGTAAAGTTGAGCAGTTCTTC. Encoded protein: CASSLAGGKVEQFF.

A note on this clonotype: The junction does not match germline at one end; this may be a read error. The chain combines TRBV5-4 with TRBJ2-6; 7 bases align to TRBD1. This CDR3 contains 17 residues. Germline values: CDR1 SGHNT, CDR2 YYREEE (reference sequence). CDR3 sequence: CASTGTVDASGANLLTF. CDR3 DNA sequence: TGTGCCAGCACCGGGACAGTGGACGCCTCTGGGGCCAACCTCCTGACTTTC.

A word on this clonotype: One junction end does not reproduce the germline sequence, and a read error may be involved. The V and J genes are TRBV5-1 and TRBJ2-2, with D perhaps TRBD2 (6 bases). The germline V gene has CDR1 SGHRS and CDR2 YFSETQ. This CDR3 has 16 amino acids. The CDR3 DNA is TGCGCCAGCAGCTTGGTCGGGGGACTGAGCACCGGGGGGCTGTTTTTT. Protein product: CASSLVGGLSTGGLFF.

CDR3 sequence (DNA): TGCTGCGCGGGGCCCGGGGGCCAAAACATTCAGTACTTC. Translating it yields CCAGPGGQNIQYF. This chain links TRBV20-1 with TRBJ2-4; D might be TRBD1 or TRBD2, each matching 6 bases. CDR1 is DFQATT, CDR2 SNEGSKA, per germline (reference sequence). CDR3 length: 13 residues.

Notes on this clonotype: In this CDR3 the conserved last residue, phenylalanine or tryptophan, is missing, so a read error is likely. The V gene is TRBV11-2, the J gene TRBJ1-1, with D perhaps TRBD1 (5 bases). The CDR3 has 15 amino acids. V lost 3 bases, J lost 1 base, and 12 bases lay in between. The germline CDR1 and CDR2 sequences are SGHAT and FQNNGV. Written as DNA, the CDR3 is TGTGCCAGCAGCTTTCGTCAAGGGGCGAACACTGAAGCTTTCTGT. This gives the protein CASSFRQGANTEAFC.

The chain has TRBV12-5 and TRBJ2-5; D is perhaps TRBD1 or TRBD2 (6 bases each). Germline CDR1 LGHNT, CDR2 FRNRAP. With 7 bases removed from V and 7 bases from J, the gap between germline ends came to 22 bases. The CDR3 runs to 15 residues. The CDR3 protein is CASAPSGGPSGTQYF. The CDR3 DNA follows: TGTGCTAGTGCCCCCAGTGGGGGGCCTTCGGGGACCCAGTACTTC.